Below, 21 T cell receptor beta chains from the same sample are listed, as sequenced in a study of T cell responses to AZD1222 COVID-19 vaccine. Method: immunoSEQ multiplex PCR; TCRdb's copy keeps in-frame clones and lacks some. Altogether around 110,000 clones are present, about 90% being singletons, with the ten largest covering around 1.5%. The material was peripheral blood, obtained 28 days after the second AZD1222 dose. These receptors came from an adult who received the AZD1222 COVID-19 vaccine.

The chain is built from TRBV19 and TRBJ1-3; D gene unclear. Trimming stripped 5 bases from V and 4 bases from J, with 15 bases between. CDR3 length: 15 amino acids. From germline, CDR1 is LNHDA and CDR2 SQIVND (reference sequence). The CDR3: CASSFPSGAGNTIYF. DNA for the CDR3: TGTGCCAGTAGTTTCCCCTCCGGCGCCGGAAACACCATATATTTT. Full variable domain (outside the CDR3, taken from reference TRBV19 and TRBJ1-3): DGGITQSPKYLFRKEGQNVTLSCEQNLNHDAMYWYRQDPGQGLRLIYYSQIVNDFQKGDIAEGYSVSREKKESFPLTVTSAQKNPTAFYLCASSFPSGAGNTIYFGEGSWLTVV.

V usage is TRBV10-2 and J usage is TRBJ2-1, with TRBD2 matching over 11 bases. Germline V gene data show CDR1 as WSHSY and CDR2 as SAAADI. V shed 6 bases, J shed 10 bases, and the junction held 5 bases outside the gene matches. CDR3 length: 13 residues. The CDR3 protein is CASSPLAGGEQFF. As DNA, the CDR3 is TGCGCCAGCAGCCCCCTAGCGGGAGGCGAGCAGTTCTTC.

The gene calls are TRBV5-1 and TRBJ2-2; 8 nucleotides agree with TRBD1. The germline V gene encodes CDR1 SGHRS and CDR2 YFSETQ. The CDR3 is 16 amino acids. The V segment lost 4 bases and the J segment 2 bases; nucleotides outside the gene matches: 7. CDR3: CASSHPGQANTGELFF. The CDR3 DNA reads TGCGCCAGCAGCCACCCGGGACAGGCAAACACCGGGGAGCTGTTTTTT.

The V call is TRBV7-8, the J call TRBJ1-6; D is unclear. The CDR3 runs 14 residues. The V gene lost 1 base and the J gene lost 7 bases, with 8 bases spanning the gap. Germline loops: CDR1 SGHVS, CDR2 FQNEAQ. The CDR3 sequence: CASSLEWPNSPLHF. CDR3 DNA sequence: TGTGCCAGCAGCTTAGAGTGGCCGAATTCACCCCTCCACTTT.

The gene calls are TRBV3-1 (or the pseudogene TRBV3-2) and TRBJ2-3, with D possibly matching TRBD1 (5 bases). The germline CDR1 and CDR2 sequences are LGHDT and YNNKEL (reference sequence). This CDR3 has 16 amino acids. The ends were cut back, 0 bases at V and 6 bases at J, with 16 bases in the middle. DNA of the CDR3: TGTGCCAGCAGCCAAGATGTTTTAGGGGTTGTGGATACGCAGTATTTT. It yields the protein CASSQDVLGVVDTQYF.

The rearrangement uses TRBV15 and TRBJ2-1; the match to TRBD2 covers 9 bases. The germline CDR1 and CDR2 sequences are LNHNV and YYDKDF (reference sequence). This CDR3 region has 16 residues. V shed 5 bases, J shed 5 bases, and the junction held 10 bases outside the gene matches. DNA of the CDR3: TGTGCCACCAGCTCAGCGACTAGCGGCATTCACAATGAGCAGTTCTTC. Translating gives CATSSATSGIHNEQFF.

CDR3 coding DNA: TGCGCCAGCAGTGAGTACAGGGAATATGGCTACACCTTC. Translating it yields CASSEYREYGYTF. The V gene is TRBV10-2, the J gene TRBJ1-2; weak D call: TRBD1 (6 bases). Germline V gene sequence: CDR1 WSHSY, CDR2 SAAADI. The CDR3 is 13 residues long. The V gene lost 1 base and the J gene lost 5 bases, with 8 bases spanning the gap.

The chain carries TRBV7-3 and TRBJ2-1, with D perhaps matching TRBD1 (5 bases). Germline V gene data show CDR1 as SGHTA and CDR2 as FQGTGA. There are 14 residues in the CDR3. V lost 3 bases and J lost 8, with 14 bases in between. CDR3 bases: TGTGCCAGCAGCTTTGCAGGGTCGTCCGATGAGCAGTTCTTC. This gives the protein CASSFAGSSDEQFF. The variable domain in full, with the rest retrieved from reference TRBV7-3 and TRBJ2-1, is GAGVSQTPSNKVTEKGKYVELRCDPISGHTALYWYRQSLGQGPEFLIYFQGTGAADDSGLPNDRFFAVRPEGSVSTLKIQRTERGDSAVYLCASSFAGSSDEQFFGPGTRLTVL.

The chain combines TRBV5-4 with TRBJ2-3; either TRBD1 or TRBD2 may fit D (5 bases each). V lost 4 bases and J lost 0, with 15 bases in between. This CDR3 comprises 16 residues. Per the germline V gene, CDR1 is SGHNT and CDR2 is YYREEE (reference sequence). The CDR3 nucleotides are TGTGCCAGCAGCCCAACACGGGACCAGAGCACAGATACGCAGTATTTT. Translation gives CASSPTRDQSTDTQYF. The full variable domain, in which reference TRBV5-4 and TRBJ2-3 provide the parts outside the CDR3, is ETGVTQSPTHLIKTRGQQVTLRCSSQSGHNTVSWYQQALGQGPQFIFQYYREEENGRGNFPPRFSGLQFPNYSSELNVNALELDDSALYLCASSPTRDQSTDTQYFGPGTRLTVL.

The V and J genes are TRBV28 and TRBJ1-5; weak D call: TRBD1 (6 bases). Trimming left V 6 bases short and J 6 bases short, with 27 bases between. This CDR3 is 18 amino acids long. CDR1 is MDHEN and CDR2 is SYDVKM in the germline V gene. The CDR3 loop is CASSQAPDSHAWGQPQHF. CDR3 in DNA: TGTGCCAGCAGCCAAGCCCCGGACAGCCATGCTTGGGGTCAGCCCCAGCATTTT.

The gene calls are TRBV6-5 and TRBJ2-7, with 7 bases identical to TRBD2. V gave up 6 bases and J gave up 7 bases; unmatched junction bases: 9. Germline CDR1 is MNHEY and CDR2 is SVGAGI. This CDR3 has 13 residues. The CDR3 DNA reads as TGTGCCAGCAGCTCAGGGACTATGGGGGAGCAGTACTTC. It encodes CASSSGTMGEQYF.

The gene calls are TRBV7-8 and TRBJ2-1; 11 bases fit TRBD2. Looked up from germline, CDR1 is SGHVS and CDR2 is FQNEAQ. CDR3 size: 15 residues. With 10 bases clipped from V and 6 bases from J, the junction kept 11 bases outside the gene matches. The CDR3 nucleotides read TGTGCCATACAGAAACTAGCGGGAGCTAGCAATGAGCAGTTCTTC. Translated, it gives CAIQKLAGASNEQFF.

The chain has TRBV3-1 (or the pseudogene TRBV3-2) and TRBJ2-7; 9 bases line up with TRBD2. The length of the CDR3 is 18 residues. Germline-derived CDR1 and CDR2 are LGHDT and YNNKEL (reference sequence). V shed 1 base, J shed 5 bases, and the junction held 15 bases outside the gene matches. The chain's CDR3 is CASSQGRGRGLAQNEQYF. The CDR3 DNA is TGTGCCAGCAGCCAAGGCAGGGGAAGGGGACTAGCTCAGAACGAGCAGTACTTC.

The chain is built from TRBV30 and TRBJ1-4; no clear D gene. Germline loops: CDR1 GTSNPN, CDR2 SVGIG (reference sequence). The V end was cut by 4 bases, the J end by 0 bases, with 9 bases between. This CDR3 has 14 residues. In nucleotides, the CDR3 is TGTGCCTGGACGAAGTTATCAACTAATGAAAAACTGTTTTTT. It translates to CAWTKLSTNEKLFF.

The chain combines TRBV4-1 with TRBJ1-5; tentatively, D is TRBD1 (6 bases). Germline CDR1 MGHRA, CDR2 YSYEKL. The CDR3 is 15 residues long. V was shortened by 3 bases and J by 5 bases, with 14 bases between the two germline ends. The CDR3 is CASSHRGRLDQPQHF. The CDR3 nucleotides read TGCGCCAGCAGCCACAGGGGAAGATTGGATCAGCCCCAGCATTTT.

The rearrangement uses TRBV30 and TRBJ1-5; D is possibly TRBD1 (5 bases). Deletions cut 2 bases from V and 3 bases from J, with 11 bases between. Germline values: CDR1 GTSNPN, CDR2 SVGIG (reference sequence). The CDR3 has 14 amino acids. For the CDR3, the DNA is TGTGCCTGGAGTACTCAGGGTAACAATCAGCCCCAGCATTTT. As protein: CAWSTQGNNQPQHF.

This clone was counted once. The chain combines TRBV6-2 or TRBV6-3 with TRBJ2-1, with 8 bases aligning to TRBD2. Looked up from germline, CDR1 is MNHEY and CDR2 is SVGEGT. The CDR3 contains 19 residues. J gave up 7 bases and V 6 bases, and 23 bases lay outside the gene matches. As DNA, the CDR3 is TGTGCCAGCAGCGCACTAGGTCCGAAAGTCGGGAGGGCCGTGAATGAGCAGTTCTTC. This translates into CASSALGPKVGRAVNEQFF.

V and J are TRBV29-1 and TRBJ1-4; D is ambiguous. Germline V gene lookup returns CDR1 SQVTM and CDR2 ANQGSEA. V gave up 6 bases and J gave up 5 bases, with 10 bases separating them. This CDR3 comprises 12 residues. CDR3 in amino acids: CSVADWNEKLFF. The CDR3 bases are TGCAGCGTGGCGGATTGGAATGAAAAACTGTTTTTT.

The chain recombines TRBV27 with TRBJ2-7; D is uncertain. V lost 6 bases and J lost 7, with 13 bases in between. The CDR3 consists of 12 residues. Germline CDR1 is MNHEY and CDR2 is SMNVEV (reference sequence). The CDR3 nucleotides read TGTGCCAGCAGCCGTATGGGGTTGGAGCAGTACTTC. This gives the protein CASSRMGLEQYF.

CDR3 residues: CASRGWAGNQPQHF. CDR3 bases: TGTGCCAGCCGGGGGTGGGCGGGTAATCAGCCCCAGCATTTT. The chain is built from TRBV19 and TRBJ1-5, with a weak D call TRBD1 (5 bases). The V end lost 9 bases, the J end lost 4 bases, and 16 bases lay between the germline ends. The CDR3 is 14 amino acids. CDR1 and CDR2 from the germline V gene are LNHDA and SQIVND (reference sequence).

The chain employs TRBV9 and TRBJ2-5; possibly TRBD1 for D (7 bases). Trimming cost V 2 bases and J 2 bases, with 13 bases left between them. CDR1 and CDR2 (germline): SGDLS, YYNGEE. The CDR3 runs to 15 residues. The CDR3 sequence: CASSVAGGPQETQYF. For the CDR3, the DNA is TGTGCCAGCAGCGTCGCAGGGGGGCCACAAGAGACCCAGTACTTC. Full variable domain (remainder filled in from reference TRBV9 and TRBJ2-5): DSGVTQTPKHLITATGQRVTLRCSPRSGDLSVYWYQQSLDQGLQFLIQYYNGEERAKGNILERFSAQQFPDLHSELNLSSLELGDSALYFCASSVAGGPQETQYFGPGTRLLVL.